What follows are 29 T cell receptor beta chains derived from one specimen sequenced in a study of beta chain features in type 1 diabetes (dated by TCRdb to the late 2010s). For these receptors, no antigen is known. Results and caveats for the whole study, not just this receptor: In all four CD4+ subsets, TCRB CDR3 length was moderately but significantly shorter in type 1 diabetes patients.

Library generation was performed with the immunoSEQ multiplex PCR assay. All of the isolated RNA was reverse transcribed with the High Capacity cDNA Reverse Transcription Kit, so expressed TCRB transcripts were sequenced. TCRdb carries this immuneACCESS record with in-frame sequences only. Its versions omit some clonotypes, under half of them owing to an unresolved V gene in the studies checked, with the rest unexplained. A total of some 370,000 clones appear in this sample, 9.6% of them only once. The ten largest make up around 0.66% of the sample. The material sequenced was central memory CD4+ T cells from blood. Receptors were obtained from a man aged 25 to 40 with type 1 diabetes.

This clone was observed at least ten times. The chain combines TRBV7-2 with TRBJ1-1; no firm D call. CDR1 and CDR2 from the germline V gene are SGHTA and FQGNSA. The CDR3 runs to 12 residues. V was clipped by 3 bases and J by 3 bases, with 5 bases between them. CDR3 region: CASSFADTEAFF. The CDR3 region has the DNA TGTGCCAGCAGCTTTGCGGACACTGAAGCTTTCTTT.

The rearrangement joins TRBV6-1 to TRBJ2-7, with 7 bases aligning to TRBD1. Germline V CDR1 and CDR2: MNHNS, SASEGT. V was pared by 10 bases and J by 6 bases, with 15 bases of the junction left unmatched. The CDR3 loop spans 14 amino acids. The CDR3 loop is CAISEQTGSVEQYF. In DNA form, the CDR3 reads TGTGCCATCAGCGAACAGACAGGGTCGGTCGAGCAGTACTTC.

In its sample, this clone was seen a few times. The chain has TRBV28 and TRBJ2-7; the D gene is possibly TRBD2 (6 bases). The germline gives CDR1 MDHEN, CDR2 SYDVKM. Trimming cost V 11 bases and J 5 bases, with 16 bases left between them. The CDR3 sequence is 12 residues long. CDR3 in amino acids: CAAHRENHEQYF. CDR3 coding DNA: TGTGCCGCCCACCGGGAGAACCACGAGCAGTACTTC. Full variable domain (outside the CDR3, taken from reference TRBV28 and TRBJ2-7): DVKVTQSSRYLVKRTGEKVFLECVQDMDHENMFWYRQDPGLGLRLIYFSYDVKMKEKGDIPEGYSVSREKKERFSLILESASTNQTSMYLCAAHRENHEQYFGPGTRLTVT.

The chain links TRBV4-3 to TRBJ1-5; 9 nucleotides line up with TRBD1. Germline lookup yields CDR1 LGHNA and CDR2 YSLEER. Trimming cost V 2 bases and J 5 bases; bases outside gene matches: 4. The CDR3 spans 15 residues. The DNA of the CDR3 is TGCGCCAGCAGCCAACCGGACAGGGGTCATCAGCCCCAGCATTTT. It specifies CASSQPDRGHQPQHF.

This chain uses TRBV6-1 with TRBJ2-2, with D unclear. The V gene's germline CDR1 is MNHNS and CDR2 SASEGT. V lost 2 bases and J lost 0, with 7 bases in between. CDR3 length: 15 amino acids. CDR3 bases: TGTGCCAGCAGTGAATGGAGACCGAACACCGGGGAGCTGTTTTTT. Its protein product is CASSEWRPNTGELFF.

V gene TRBV5-1 combines with J gene TRBJ2-1; 8 bases fit TRBD1. Looked up from germline, CDR1 is SGHRS and CDR2 is YFSETQ. This CDR3 is built from 18 residues. V was pared by 4 bases and J by 2 bases, with 14 bases of the junction left unmatched. The CDR3 sequence is CASSPGQGPGETYNEQFF. CDR3 nucleotides: TGCGCCAGCAGCCCCGGACAGGGTCCGGGAGAGACCTACAATGAGCAGTTCTTC.

The chain joins TRBV6-5 to TRBJ1-4, with no clear D. Germline CDR1 is MNHEY and CDR2 is SVGAGI. This CDR3 has 13 amino acids. V shed 6 bases and J shed 7 bases, with 12 bases lying between them. As DNA, the CDR3 is TGTGCCAGCAGCCCCGTTACACCTGAAAAACTGTTTTTT. Its translation: CASSPVTPEKLFF.

The table lists this clone with a few counts. The chain carries TRBV6-5 and TRBJ2-3; maybe TRBD2 (6 bases). This CDR3 is 15 amino acids long. The V end lost 6 bases, the J end lost 7 bases, and 20 bases lay between the germline ends. CDR1 and CDR2 (germline): MNHEY, SVGAGI. For the CDR3, the DNA is TGTGCCAGCAGCCCCAGCGGCGGGAAGGGGAATACGCAGTATTTT. This gives the protein CASSPSGGKGNTQYF.

The genes are TRBV18 and TRBJ1-2, with TRBD1 identical over 7 bases. Germline V gene sequence: CDR1 KGHSH, CDR2 LQKENI. Trimming cost V 3 bases and J 2 bases; bases outside gene matches: 6. The CDR3 loop spans 15 amino acids. CDR3 coding DNA: TGTGCCAGCTCACCCTGGGACAGCAACAACTATGGCTACACCTTC. Translated, it gives CASSPWDSNNYGYTF. Together with reference TRBV18 and TRBJ1-2, the CDR3 gives the full variable domain: NAGVMQNPRHLVRRRGQEARLRCSPMKGHSHVYWYRQLPEEGLKFMVYLQKENIIDESGMPKERFSAEFPKEGPSILRIQQVVRGDSAAYFCASSPWDSNNYGYTFGSGTRLTVV.

This clone was counted at least ten times. The chain is built from TRBV7-2 and TRBJ2-1; TRBD2 is a possible D gene (5 bases). The CDR3 sequence is 15 residues long. Germline V lookup: CDR1 SGHTA, CDR2 FQGNSA. V was pared by 1 base and J by 7 bases, with 14 bases between. CDR3 nucleotides: TGTGCCAGCAGCTTAGTCCGGGGAGTGTCGAATGAGCAGTTCTTC. Protein: CASSLVRGVSNEQFF.

A few counts support this clone. The chain has TRBV13 and TRBJ2-1; 12 bases fit TRBD2. V was clipped by 2 bases and J by 7 bases; unmatched bases: 12. Per the germline V gene, CDR1 is PRHDT and CDR2 is FYEKMQ (reference sequence). The CDR3 has 18 residues. The CDR3 is CASSLNEGLAGITNEQFF. Written as DNA, the CDR3 is TGTGCCAGCAGCTTAAACGAAGGACTAGCGGGGATTACAAATGAGCAGTTCTTC. The whole variable domain, remainder taken from reference TRBV13 and TRBJ2-1, is AAGVIQSPRHLIKEKRETATLKCYPIPRHDTVYWYQQGPGQDPQFLISFYEKMQSDKGSIPDRFSAQQFSDYHSELNMSSLELGDSALYFCASSLNEGLAGITNEQFFGPGTRLTVL.

This sequence joins TRBV7-8 and TRBJ2-1; TRBD2 matches 14 bases. The CDR3 is 18 residues long. Trimming cost V 1 base and J 5 bases; bases outside gene matches: 7. Germline loops: CDR1 SGHVS, CDR2 FQNEAQ. The CDR3 protein is CASSLGTSGRLGNNEQFF. In nucleotides, the CDR3 is TGTGCCAGCAGCTTAGGGACTAGCGGGAGGCTGGGAAACAATGAGCAGTTCTTC.

This chain uses TRBV12-1 with TRBJ2-2. TRBV12-1 is classified as a pseudogene. This CDR3 is built from 13 residues. In DNA, the CDR3 is TGTGCCAGCAGCCCATGTGGATCCGGGGAGCTGTTTTTT. Amino acid sequence: CASSPCGSGELFF.

The chain uses TRBV5-1 and TRBJ1-4; 10 bases map to TRBD1. The CDR3 spans 16 residues. Germline trimming cut 4 bases from V and 4 bases from J; bases unmatched to any gene: 7. Germline CDR1 and CDR2: SGHRS and YFSETQ. CDR3 DNA sequence: TGCGCCAGCAGCCGCCAACGGACAGGGGGTAATGAAAAACTGTTTTTT. Amino acid sequence: CASSRQRTGGNEKLFF.

The V gene is TRBV6-5, the J gene TRBJ1-5, with 9 bases matching TRBD1. Germline V gene lookup returns CDR1 MNHEY and CDR2 SVGAGI. Trimming took 4 bases from V and 2 from J; bases not matched to a gene: 6. This CDR3 has 16 residues. The DNA for the CDR3 is TGTGCCAGCAGTTCGCCGGGACAGGGTGGCAATCAGCCCCAGCATTTT. This sequence encodes CASSSPGQGGNQPQHF.

This clone was found a few times. The chain links TRBV5-1 to TRBJ1-1; D possibly corresponds to TRBD1 (5 bases). The germline gives CDR1 SGHRS, CDR2 YFSETQ. Trimming stripped 4 bases from V and 4 bases from J, with 20 bases between. CDR3 length: 16 amino acids. DNA for the CDR3: TGCGCCAGCAGCCGCGGAGGAGGGGAAGGTGCCACTGAAGCTTTCTTT. It codes for CASSRGGGEGATEAFF.

The gene calls are TRBV19 and TRBJ2-6; D is possibly TRBD2 (5 bases). V lost 6 bases and J lost 2, with 14 bases in between. The germline gives CDR1 LNHDA, CDR2 SQIVND (reference sequence). This CDR3 is 16 amino acids long. The CDR3 is CASSQDLRPGANVLTF. CDR3 DNA: TGTGCCAGTAGCCAGGACTTGAGGCCTGGGGCCAACGTCCTGACTTTC.

The sample holds many counts of this clone. The chain links TRBV27 to TRBJ1-1, with D perhaps TRBD1 (6 bases). CDR3 size: 14 residues. Germline CDR1 MNHEY, CDR2 SMNVEV (reference sequence). Trimming pared 5 bases from V and 4 bases from J, leaving 14 bases between. The CDR3 reads CASSINREVTEAFF. In DNA, the CDR3 is TGTGCCAGCAGTATCAACAGGGAAGTCACTGAAGCTTTCTTT.

The rearrangement links TRBV5-1 to TRBJ2-7; 7 nucleotides match TRBD1. CDR3 length: 15 amino acids. The germline CDR1 and CDR2 sequences are SGHRS and YFSETQ. The junction had 6 bases not matched to a gene; V was cut back by 1 base and J by 2 bases. CDR3 region: CASSLTTGPTYEQYF. The CDR3, as DNA: TGCGCCAGCAGCTTGACGACAGGGCCGACCTACGAGCAGTACTTC.

Only a few counts were recorded for this clone. This sequence joins TRBV28 and TRBJ2-5; D possibly corresponds to TRBD1 (5 bases). Judging by the DNA end, TRBJ2-7 fits better; the J call may be wrong. Germline V gives CDR1 MDHEN, CDR2 SYDVKM. The CDR3 runs to 12 residues. CDR3 bases: TGTGCCAGCAGGATTACAGGATACGAGCAGTACTTC. The encoded protein is CASRITGYEQYF.

In this sample, this clone turned up many times. CDR3 in amino acids: CASSFTSGYEQYF. The CDR3 nucleotides are TGTGCCAGCAGTTTCACTAGCGGCTACGAGCAGTACTTC. This chain links TRBV14 with TRBJ2-7; 8 bases are a match to TRBD2. V shed 6 bases and J 3 bases; nucleotides not matched to a gene: 4. Germline V CDR1 and CDR2: SGHDN, FVKESK. The CDR3 covers 13 residues.

This clone was observed many times. This chain uses TRBV4-3 with TRBJ2-1; 10 bases match TRBD2. There are 14 residues in the CDR3. CDR1 is LGHNA, CDR2 YSLEER, per germline. The V segment lost 2 bases and the J segment 9 bases; nucleotides outside the gene matches: 4. Here the CDR3 reads CASSQSGREVEQFF. CDR3 sequence (DNA): TGCGCCAGCAGCCAAAGCGGGAGGGAGGTTGAGCAGTTCTTC.

J is TRBJ2-5 and V is TRBV5-4; 7 nucleotides match TRBD1. With 3 bases clipped from V and 9 bases from J, the junction kept 17 bases outside the gene matches. The CDR3 is 16 residues long. Germline CDR1 SGHNT, CDR2 YYREEE (reference sequence). DNA of the CDR3: TGTGCCAGCAGCTCTTACAGTAAAGACAGGGCGGTCGCCCAGTACTTC. This sequence encodes CASSSYSKDRAVAQYF.

This clone was detected a few times. V and J are TRBV15 and TRBJ1-4; D is possibly TRBD1 (5 bases). Deletions cut 5 bases from V and 7 bases from J, with 11 bases between. This CDR3 contains 13 residues. Germline CDR1 reads LNHNV; CDR2 reads YYDKDF (reference sequence). CDR3 amino acids: CATSGRVTEKLFF. The DNA of the CDR3 is TGTGCCACCAGCGGCAGGGTTACTGAAAAACTGTTTTTT.

This clone was seen a few times. The CDR3 protein is CASSLAGSQETQYF. In DNA form, the CDR3 reads TGTGCCAGCAGCTTAGCCGGCTCACAAGAGACCCAGTACTTC. The chain employs TRBV4-2 and TRBJ2-5; no clear D. Germline V gene sequence: CDR1 LGHNA, CDR2 YNFKEQ. The CDR3 spans 14 residues. With 5 bases removed from V and 2 bases from J, the gap between germline ends came to 12 bases.

The chain carries TRBV6-1 and TRBJ2-2; no definite D call. There are 14 residues in the CDR3. With 10 bases removed from V and 6 bases from J, the gap between germline ends came to 18 bases. The germline CDR1 and CDR2 sequences are MNHNS and SASEGT. The CDR3 loop is CATLLLPRSGELFF. In DNA, the CDR3 is TGTGCCACCCTCCTACTCCCTAGGTCCGGGGAGCTGTTTTTT.

The chain links TRBV10-1 to TRBJ2-5; 11 bases align to TRBD2. Germline CDR1 is WNHNN and CDR2 is SYGVQD (reference sequence). The CDR3 is 15 amino acids. Trimming at V came to 5 bases and at J to 1 base, leaving 3 bases not matched to a gene. The CDR3 DNA sequence: TGCGCCAGCAGTCCGGGGACTAGCGGCCAAGAGACCCAGTACTTC. It translates to CASSPGTSGQETQYF.

The CDR3 region has the DNA TGTGCCAGCAGTTACGACAGGGGAGGCACTGAAGCTTTCTTT. Protein: CASSYDRGGTEAFF. This rearrangement joins TRBV6-6 to TRBJ1-1, with 8 bases that match TRBD1. The CDR3 has 14 residues. J gave up 4 bases and V 2 bases, and 3 bases lay outside the gene matches. Germline CDR1 reads MNHNY; CDR2 reads SVGAGI (reference sequence).

This clone appeared many times. The genes are TRBV19 and TRBJ1-4; perhaps TRBD1 as D (6 bases). The V end lost 6 bases, the J end lost 8 bases, and 16 bases lay between the germline ends. CDR1 and CDR2 (germline): LNHDA, SQIVND (reference sequence). CDR3 length: 14 amino acids. CDR3 nucleotides: TGTGCCAGTAGCCTGGGGGCAATCGGGGAAAAACTGTTTTTT. Amino acid sequence: CASSLGAIGEKLFF.